These T cell receptor beta chains were read from a single sample in a study of blood T cell repertoires in COVID-19. The method was immunoSEQ multiplex PCR; TCRdb's version includes in-frame clones alone and lacks a portion of them. Of 210,000 or so clones in the sample, 86% are singletons; the top ten hold less than 4.5%. Specimen: peripheral blood. All receptors come from a man aged 45-60 years with acute or convalescent COVID-19. Each CDR3 is given with its conserved first and last residue. A D gene is named only where the DNA matches it firmly. Expanded clones are given a class, and other clones once, few, many or no size at all.

CDR3aa,CDR3nt,v_gene,len,d_gene,j_gene,abundance
CASGPQPGEAFF,TGTGCCAGCGGACCGCAGCCAGGGGAGGCTTTCTTT,TRBV2,12,.,TRBJ1-1,.
CASSLEVLASKTQYF,TGCGCCAGCAGCTTGGAGGTCTTAGCTAGCAAGACCCAGTACTTC,TRBV5-1,15,.,TRBJ2-5,.
CAWELPGTANYGYTF,TGTGCCTGGGAACTCCCCGGGACAGCGAACTATGGCTACACCTTC,TRBV30,15,TRBD1,TRBJ1-2,.
CASSLQGGYGYTF,TGTGCCAGCAGCTTACAGGGGGGCTATGGCTACACCTTC,TRBV7-9,13,TRBD1,TRBJ1-2,.
CASSRQLNTEAFF,TGCGCCAGCAGCCGACAGTTGAACACTGAAGCTTTCTTT,TRBV4-1,13,.,TRBJ1-1,.
CASSGGLGDSPLHF,TGCGCCAGCAGCGGAGGTCTTGGCGATTCACCCCTCCACTTT,TRBV10-2,14,.,TRBJ1-6,.
CASSSIGQVIDTQYF,TGCGCCAGCAGCTCGATTGGACAGGTAATAGATACGCAGTATTTT,TRBV5-1,15,TRBD1,TRBJ2-3,.
CASSESTGRIYNEQFF,TGCGCCAGCAGTGAGTCGACAGGGAGGATCTACAATGAGCAGTTCTTC,TRBV10-1,16,.,TRBJ2-1,.
CASSRTPGNSPLHF,TGTGCCAGCAGCCGGACCCCGGGGAATTCACCCCTCCACTTT,TRBV3-1/TRBV3-2,14,.,TRBJ1-6,.
CATSRDQDRLYQETQYF,TGTGCCACCAGCAGAGACCAGGACAGGTTGTACCAAGAGACCCAGTACTTC,TRBV15,17,TRBD1,TRBJ2-5,.
CASSLVGEGQPQHF,TGCGCCAGCAGCTTGGTTGGGGAGGGTCAGCCCCAGCATTTT,TRBV5-1,14,.,TRBJ1-5,few
CATSRGGTGGAEAFF,TGTGCCACCAGCAGAGGGGGGACAGGGGGCGCAGAAGCTTTCTTT,TRBV15,15,TRBD1,TRBJ1-1,.
CASMGQGTYGYTF,TGTGCCAGTATGGGACAGGGAACCTATGGCTACACCTTC,TRBV6-5,13,TRBD1,TRBJ1-2,.
CASSRPGQGSDGYTF,TGTGCCAGCTCACGCCCGGGACAGGGGAGCGATGGCTACACCTTC,TRBV18,15,TRBD1,TRBJ1-2,.
CASKLNGVPNTEAFF,TGTGCCAGCAAACTAAACGGGGTGCCTAACACTGAAGCTTTCTTT,TRBV6-5,15,.,TRBJ1-1,.